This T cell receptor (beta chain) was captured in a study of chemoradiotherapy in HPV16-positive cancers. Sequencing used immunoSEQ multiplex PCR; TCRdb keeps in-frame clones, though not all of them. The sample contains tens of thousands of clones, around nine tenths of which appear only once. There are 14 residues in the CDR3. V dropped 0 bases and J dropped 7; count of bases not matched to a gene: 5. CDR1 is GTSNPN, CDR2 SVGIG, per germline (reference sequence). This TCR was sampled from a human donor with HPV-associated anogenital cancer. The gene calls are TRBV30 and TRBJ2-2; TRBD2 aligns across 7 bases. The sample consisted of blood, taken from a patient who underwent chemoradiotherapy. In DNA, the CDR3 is TGTGCCTGGAGTGTCCAGCGGGGCGGCGGGGAGCTGTTTTTT. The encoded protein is CAWSVQRGGGELFF.